The rows below give T cell receptor beta chains drawn from one sample of a study of cytomegalovirus exposure and HLA in healthy donors. Some clones are missing from TCRdb's copy, which holds only in-frame ones; the method was immunoSEQ multiplex PCR. The sample lists around 110,000 clones; roughly 69% were seen once. The sample taken for sequencing was PBMCs. These receptors were taken from a woman aged 40 to 50 in good health and CMV-seropositive. CDR3s include the opening cysteine and the closing phenylalanine or tryptophan. A D gene is named only where the DNA matches it firmly. Clone sizes are given selectively: once, few, many, or a class where the clone is expanded.

CDR3 DNA: TGTGCCAGCAGCCCTACGGGACAGGGCCGAGAGACCCAGTACTTC
CDR3 protein: CASSPTGQGRETQYF
V gene: TRBV5-4
CDR3 length: 15
J gene: TRBJ2-5
D gene: TRBD1
clone size: .

CDR3 DNA: TGTGCCAGCAGCGTAGCAGGGTTCGGAAACACCATATATTTT
CDR3 protein: CASSVAGFGNTIYF
V gene: TRBV9
CDR3 length: 14
J gene: TRBJ1-3
D gene: .
clone size: .

CDR3 DNA: TGTGCCAGCAGCCAAGAGGCCGGACTAGCGGGAGGTGGGGCCCAGTACTTC
CDR3 protein: CASSQEAGLAGGGAQYF
V gene: TRBV4-2
CDR3 length: 17
J gene: TRBJ2-5
D gene: TRBD2
clone size: .

CDR3 DNA: TGTGCCATCAGTGAGGGCCCCAACCTTTACAATGAGCAGTTCTTC
CDR3 protein: CAISEGPNLYNEQFF
V gene: TRBV10-3
CDR3 length: 15
J gene: TRBJ2-1
D gene: .
clone size: .

CDR3 DNA: TGTGCCAGCAGTTCTCTAGCGGGAGGGTCCTACGAGCAGTACTTC
CDR3 protein: CASSSLAGGSYEQYF
V gene: TRBV6-6
CDR3 length: 15
J gene: TRBJ2-7
D gene: TRBD2
clone size: .

CDR3 DNA: TGTGCCAGCAGTTTGCTAGGCCCGATAAGAAATGAGCAGTTCTTC
CDR3 protein: CASSLLGPIRNEQFF
V gene: TRBV27
CDR3 length: 15
J gene: TRBJ2-1
D gene: .
clone size: .

CDR3 DNA: TGTGCCAGCAGCTCCCGGGCGGGACCCACAGATACGCAGTATTTT
CDR3 protein: CASSSRAGPTDTQYF
V gene: TRBV5-4
CDR3 length: 15
J gene: TRBJ2-3
D gene: .
clone size: .

CDR3 DNA: TGCGCCAGCAGCTTAGGGGGTGTTGGGGGGGGGTTCGGCGAGCAGTACTTC
CDR3 protein: CASSLGGVGGGFGEQYF
V gene: TRBV5-1
CDR3 length: 17
J gene: TRBJ2-7
D gene: .
clone size: .

CDR3 DNA: TGTGCCAGCAGTTACGCGGACAGTAGCTCCTACGAGCAGTACTTC
CDR3 protein: CASSYADSSSYEQYF
V gene: TRBV6-5
CDR3 length: 15
J gene: TRBJ2-7
D gene: .
clone size: .

CDR3 DNA: TGTGCCAGCACGGCCGGGGAGCTGTTTTTT
CDR3 protein: CASTAGELFF
V gene: TRBV7-9
CDR3 length: 10
J gene: TRBJ2-2
D gene: .
clone size: .

CDR3 DNA: TGTGCCAGCAGCTTTACGCTAGCTCATTCGGAGACCCAGTACTTC
CDR3 protein: CASSFTLAHSETQYF
V gene: TRBV5-4
CDR3 length: 15
J gene: TRBJ2-5
D gene: .
clone size: .

CDR3 DNA: TGTGCCAGCAGTTTACCCCGGGACAGGGACGCTGAAGCTTTCTTT
CDR3 protein: CASSLPRDRDAEAFF
V gene: TRBV28
CDR3 length: 15
J gene: TRBJ1-1
D gene: TRBD1
clone size: .

CDR3 DNA: TGCGCCAGCAGTAGAGGGACTAGTGTAAATGAGCAGTTCTTC
CDR3 protein: CASSRGTSVNEQFF
V gene: TRBV5-1
CDR3 length: 14
J gene: TRBJ2-1
D gene: TRBD2
clone size: few

CDR3 DNA: TGTGCCATACAGCCGAGCTCTGGAAACACCATATATTTT
CDR3 protein: CAIQPSSGNTIYF
V gene: TRBV6-5
CDR3 length: 13
J gene: TRBJ1-3
D gene: .
clone size: .

CDR3 DNA: TGCAGCGGGGACAGGGGGCGAATGAACACTGAAGCTTTCTTT
CDR3 protein: CSGDRGRMNTEAFF
V gene: TRBV29-1
CDR3 length: 14
J gene: TRBJ1-1
D gene: TRBD1
clone size: .

CDR3 DNA: TGTGCTAGCAGCTTCCGACAGGTTACTAATGAAAAACTGTTTTTT
CDR3 protein: CASSFRQVTNEKLFF
V gene: TRBV7-7
CDR3 length: 15
J gene: TRBJ1-4
D gene: .
clone size: .

CDR3 DNA: TGTGCCAGTAGTTCCAATTCGGGGGTTTGGGTGGGCAATCAGCCCCAGCATTTT
CDR3 protein: CASSSNSGVWVGNQPQHF
V gene: TRBV19
CDR3 length: 18
J gene: TRBJ1-5
D gene: .
clone size: .

CDR3 DNA: TGTGCCACCACGGAGGGGACGGACAACTATGGCTACACCTTC
CDR3 protein: CATTEGTDNYGYTF
V gene: TRBV7-2
CDR3 length: 14
J gene: TRBJ1-2
D gene: .
clone size: few

CDR3 DNA: TGTGCCAGCACCGGGATCACAGATACGCAGTATTTT
CDR3 protein: CASTGITDTQYF
V gene: TRBV7-8
CDR3 length: 12
J gene: TRBJ2-3
D gene: .
clone size: .

CDR3 DNA: TGTGCCAGCAGGCCTAGCGGGAGGGGGGAGACCCAGTACTTC
CDR3 protein: CASRPSGRGETQYF
V gene: TRBV6-5
CDR3 length: 14
J gene: TRBJ2-5
D gene: TRBD2
clone size: .

CDR3 DNA: TGTGCCAGCAGCTTGAGACCAGGGTTCACCGGGGAGCTGTTTTTT
CDR3 protein: CASSLRPGFTGELFF
V gene: TRBV5-5
CDR3 length: 15
J gene: TRBJ2-2
D gene: .
clone size: .

CDR3 DNA: TGTGCCAGCAGTGAAGACAGGGGCACAGATACGCAGTATTTT
CDR3 protein: CASSEDRGTDTQYF
V gene: TRBV6-1
CDR3 length: 14
J gene: TRBJ2-3
D gene: .
clone size: few

CDR3 DNA: TGTGCCAGCAGCCCCCTAGGTGAGGCTAGATTAGCCAAAAACATTCAGTACTTC
CDR3 protein: CASSPLGEARLAKNIQYF
V gene: TRBV9
CDR3 length: 18
J gene: TRBJ2-4
D gene: .
clone size: .

CDR3 DNA: TGTGCCAGCAGTGACCCAAGTAGCGGGAGTTTCCCCGGGGAGCTGTTTTTT
CDR3 protein: CASSDPSSGSFPGELFF
V gene: TRBV6-4
CDR3 length: 17
J gene: TRBJ2-2
D gene: TRBD2
clone size: .

CDR3 DNA: TGCAGCGTTCTCACTAGCGGGAGTCCCGGGGAGCTGTTTTTT
CDR3 protein: CSVLTSGSPGELFF
V gene: TRBV29-1
CDR3 length: 14
J gene: TRBJ2-2
D gene: TRBD2
clone size: .

CDR3 DNA: TGTGCCAGTACTCCAGGGGGCGGCCAGCCCCAGCATTTT
CDR3 protein: CASTPGGGQPQHF
V gene: TRBV19
CDR3 length: 13
J gene: TRBJ1-5
D gene: TRBD1
clone size: few

CDR3 DNA: TGCGCCAGCAGCTTGGTCAGGGGCCCTAGCACAGATACGCAGTATTTT
CDR3 protein: CASSLVRGPSTDTQYF
V gene: TRBV5-1
CDR3 length: 16
J gene: TRBJ2-3
D gene: .
clone size: .

CDR3 DNA: TGTGCCAGCAGCTTTTTCGGGACTAGCACAGATACGCAGTATTTT
CDR3 protein: CASSFFGTSTDTQYF
V gene: TRBV7-2
CDR3 length: 15
J gene: TRBJ2-3
D gene: .
clone size: .

CDR3 DNA: TGTGCCAGCAGCAAAGAGGCTAGCGGGAGGAATTCCTACGAGCAGTACTTC
CDR3 protein: CASSKEASGRNSYEQYF
V gene: TRBV21-1
CDR3 length: 17
J gene: TRBJ2-7
D gene: .
clone size: few

CDR3 DNA: TGTGCCAGCAGTCGCACAGGGTATGGCTACACCTTC
CDR3 protein: CASSRTGYGYTF
V gene: TRBV2
CDR3 length: 12
J gene: TRBJ1-2
D gene: .
clone size: few

CDR3 DNA: TGCGCCAGCAGCCAAGGGGGAGCGGGAGCTGGGACAGATACGCAGTATTTT
CDR3 protein: CASSQGGAGAGTDTQYF
V gene: TRBV4-3
CDR3 length: 17
J gene: TRBJ2-3
D gene: TRBD2
clone size: .

CDR3 DNA: TGTGCCAGCAGGACTAGGACTAGCGGCTACGAGCAGTACTTC
CDR3 protein: CASRTRTSGYEQYF
V gene: TRBV7-2
CDR3 length: 14
J gene: TRBJ2-7
D gene: TRBD2
clone size: .

CDR3 DNA: TGTGCCAGCAAGGATCGGACTAGCGGGACCTTTGAGCAGTTCTTC
CDR3 protein: CASKDRTSGTFEQFF
V gene: TRBV6-1
CDR3 length: 15
J gene: TRBJ2-1
D gene: TRBD2
clone size: .

CDR3 DNA: TGTGCCAGCAGTGAATCGGGGGCGGACAGGGGGCGTGATGGCTACACCTTC
CDR3 protein: CASSESGADRGRDGYTF
V gene: TRBV25-1
CDR3 length: 17
J gene: TRBJ1-2
D gene: TRBD1
clone size: .

CDR3 DNA: TGCGCCAGCAGCTTGGAGGGGCCCTACGAGCAGTACTTC
CDR3 protein: CASSLEGPYEQYF
V gene: TRBV5-1
CDR3 length: 13
J gene: TRBJ2-7
D gene: .
clone size: .

CDR3 DNA: TGTGCCAGCAGCCCCGATTCAGGACAGGCGGGTATCCGCTTCTTT
CDR3 protein: CASSPDSGQAGIRFF
V gene: TRBV7-2
CDR3 length: 15
J gene: TRBJ1-1
D gene: TRBD1
clone size: .

CDR3 DNA: TGTGCCAGCAGCCAAGATCGGCCATTTGGGGGCGTGAATGAAAAACTGTTTTTT
CDR3 protein: CASSQDRPFGGVNEKLFF
V gene: TRBV14
CDR3 length: 18
J gene: TRBJ1-4
D gene: .
clone size: .

CDR3 DNA: TGTGCCAGCAGCTTAGAGTTCCCGTCCTACGAGCAGTACTTC
CDR3 protein: CASSLEFPSYEQYF
V gene: TRBV11-2
CDR3 length: 14
J gene: TRBJ2-7
D gene: .
clone size: .

CDR3 DNA: TGTGCCAGTAGTCCCGGACAGGGTAACACTGAAGCTTTCTTT
CDR3 protein: CASSPGQGNTEAFF
V gene: TRBV19
CDR3 length: 14
J gene: TRBJ1-1
D gene: TRBD1
clone size: .

CDR3 DNA: TGCGCCAGCAGCCAAGGAGTGGGGAGGTACGAGCAGTACTTC
CDR3 protein: CASSQGVGRYEQYF
V gene: TRBV4-1
CDR3 length: 14
J gene: TRBJ2-7
D gene: .
clone size: .

CDR3 DNA: TGTGCCAGCATAAAGGGACAAAAGAAGAATAATGAAAAACTGTTTTTT
CDR3 protein: CASIKGQKKNNEKLFF
V gene: TRBV6-4
CDR3 length: 16
J gene: TRBJ1-4
D gene: .
clone size: .

CDR3 DNA: TGTGCCAGCAGTTACTCGAGACAGGGGTTTCAGCCCCAGCATTTT
CDR3 protein: CASSYSRQGFQPQHF
V gene: TRBV6-5
CDR3 length: 15
J gene: TRBJ1-5
D gene: TRBD1
clone size: once

CDR3 DNA: TGTGCCAGCAGCTCCGGACTAGCGGGAGTAGCGGATACGCAGTATTTT
CDR3 protein: CASSSGLAGVADTQYF
V gene: TRBV5-4
CDR3 length: 16
J gene: TRBJ2-3
D gene: TRBD2
clone size: .

CDR3 DNA: TGTGCCAGCAGTCAATGGACAGGGGAGGACATTCAGTACTTC
CDR3 protein: CASSQWTGEDIQYF
V gene: TRBV28
CDR3 length: 14
J gene: TRBJ2-4
D gene: TRBD1
clone size: .

CDR3 DNA: TGTGCCAGCAGCTCCGACAGGGGGCGAAGGAATTCACCCCTCCACTTT
CDR3 protein: CASSSDRGRRNSPLHF
V gene: TRBV7-6
CDR3 length: 16
J gene: TRBJ1-6
D gene: TRBD1
clone size: few

CDR3 DNA: TGTGCCAGCAGCCTCTTTGGAGGTAGAAACACCATATATTTT
CDR3 protein: CASSLFGGRNTIYF
V gene: TRBV28
CDR3 length: 14
J gene: TRBJ1-3
D gene: .
clone size: once

CDR3 DNA: TGTGCCATTAAGGAGCGTAGCACCGGGGAGCTGTTTTTT
CDR3 protein: CAIKERSTGELFF
V gene: TRBV19
CDR3 length: 13
J gene: TRBJ2-2
D gene: .
clone size: once

CDR3 DNA: TGCAGCGTAAGGGGCAGCACCTACGAGCAGTACTTC
CDR3 protein: CSVRGSTYEQYF
V gene: TRBV29-1
CDR3 length: 12
J gene: TRBJ2-7
D gene: .
clone size: few

CDR3 DNA: TGTGCCAGCAGTCCTGCCGGGACTACCTACGAGCAGTACTTC
CDR3 protein: CASSPAGTTYEQYF
V gene: TRBV27
CDR3 length: 14
J gene: TRBJ2-7
D gene: TRBD2
clone size: .

CDR3 DNA: TGTGCCAGCAAAATACAAACAGGGGGCAATGACTATGGCTACACCTTC
CDR3 protein: CASKIQTGGNDYGYTF
V gene: TRBV28
CDR3 length: 16
J gene: TRBJ1-2
D gene: TRBD1
clone size: .

CDR3 DNA: TGTGCCAGCAGCATCTTAGCGGGAGGCGATACCGGGGAGCTGTTTTTT
CDR3 protein: CASSILAGGDTGELFF
V gene: TRBV7-8
CDR3 length: 16
J gene: TRBJ2-2
D gene: TRBD2
clone size: .

CDR3 DNA: TGTGCCAGTAGTCTCCTTGCTAGCGGAAAAGAGACCCAGTACTTC
CDR3 protein: CASSLLASGKETQYF
V gene: TRBV19
CDR3 length: 15
J gene: TRBJ2-5
D gene: TRBD2
clone size: .

CDR3 DNA: TGCGCCAGCAGCTCATCGACAGGGTCGAGGGCTGAAGCTTTCTTT
CDR3 protein: CASSSSTGSRAEAFF
V gene: TRBV5-1
CDR3 length: 15
J gene: TRBJ1-1
D gene: TRBD1
clone size: few

CDR3 DNA: TGTGCCAGCAGTTTATCGTTCGGGGGTGAGCAGTTCTTC
CDR3 protein: CASSLSFGGEQFF
V gene: TRBV27
CDR3 length: 13
J gene: TRBJ2-1
D gene: .
clone size: .

CDR3 DNA: TGTGCCAGCAGTGCGTCACCAGGCCAATCCTACGAGCAGTACTTC
CDR3 protein: CASSASPGQSYEQYF
V gene: TRBV2
CDR3 length: 15
J gene: TRBJ2-7
D gene: .
clone size: .